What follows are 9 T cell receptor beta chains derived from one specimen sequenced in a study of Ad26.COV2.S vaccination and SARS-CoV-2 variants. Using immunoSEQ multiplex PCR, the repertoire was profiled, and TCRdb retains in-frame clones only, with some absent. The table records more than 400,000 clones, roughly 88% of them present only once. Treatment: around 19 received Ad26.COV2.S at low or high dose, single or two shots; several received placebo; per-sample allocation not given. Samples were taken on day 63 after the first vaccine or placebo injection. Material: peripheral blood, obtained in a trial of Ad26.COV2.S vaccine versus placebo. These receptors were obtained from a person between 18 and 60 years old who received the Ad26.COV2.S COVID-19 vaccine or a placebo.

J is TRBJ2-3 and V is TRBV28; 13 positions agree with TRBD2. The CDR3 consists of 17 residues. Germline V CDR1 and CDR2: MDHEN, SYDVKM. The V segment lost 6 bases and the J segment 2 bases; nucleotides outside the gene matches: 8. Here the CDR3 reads CASRLLGTSGITDTQYF. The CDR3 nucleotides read TGTGCCAGCAGGTTACTAGGGACTAGCGGGATCACAGATACGCAGTATTTT.

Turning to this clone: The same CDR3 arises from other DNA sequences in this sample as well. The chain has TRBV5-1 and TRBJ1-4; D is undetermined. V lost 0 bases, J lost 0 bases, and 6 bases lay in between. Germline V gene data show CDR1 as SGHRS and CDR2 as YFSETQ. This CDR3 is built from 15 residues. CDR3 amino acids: CASSLAGATNEKLFF. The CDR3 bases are TGCGCCAGCAGCTTGGCTGGTGCAACTAATGAAAAACTGTTTTTT.

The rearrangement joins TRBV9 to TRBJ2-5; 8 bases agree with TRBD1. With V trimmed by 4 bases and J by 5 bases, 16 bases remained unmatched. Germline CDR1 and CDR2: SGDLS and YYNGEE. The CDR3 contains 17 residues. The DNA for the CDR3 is TGTGCCAGCAGCAGACCGCGGACAGGGCCCCCGGGGGAGACCCAGTACTTC. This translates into CASSRPRTGPPGETQYF.

The CDR3 sequence is CASSPDRFGREKLFF. DNA for the CDR3: TGTGCCAGCAGCCCCGACAGATTTGGACGTGAAAAACTGTTTTTT. The gene calls are TRBV7-9 and TRBJ1-4; D is possibly TRBD1 (5 bases). This CDR3 is built from 15 residues. V dropped 5 bases and J dropped 7 bases, with 17 bases sitting between them. Germline CDR1 SEHNR, CDR2 FQNEAQ (reference sequence).

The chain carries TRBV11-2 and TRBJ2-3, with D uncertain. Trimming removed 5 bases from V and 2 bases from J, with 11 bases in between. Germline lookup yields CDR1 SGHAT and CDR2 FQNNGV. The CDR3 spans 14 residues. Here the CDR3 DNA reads TGTGCCAGCAGCCGACCGGAGCTCACAGATACGCAGTATTTT. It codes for CASSRPELTDTQYF.

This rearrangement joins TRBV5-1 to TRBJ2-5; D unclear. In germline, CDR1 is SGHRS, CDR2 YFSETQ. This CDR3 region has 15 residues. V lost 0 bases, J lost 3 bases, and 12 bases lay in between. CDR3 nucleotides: TGCGCCAGCAGCTTGGAATCAACGTTGAAAGAGACCCAGTACTTC. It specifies CASSLESTLKETQYF.

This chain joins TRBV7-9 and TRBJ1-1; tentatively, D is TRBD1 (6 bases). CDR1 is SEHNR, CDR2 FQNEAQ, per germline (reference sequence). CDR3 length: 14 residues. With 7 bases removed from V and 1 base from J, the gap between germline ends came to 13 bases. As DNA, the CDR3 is TGTGCCAGCACCATGGACAGCACGAACACTGAAGCTTTCTTT. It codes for CASTMDSTNTEAFF.

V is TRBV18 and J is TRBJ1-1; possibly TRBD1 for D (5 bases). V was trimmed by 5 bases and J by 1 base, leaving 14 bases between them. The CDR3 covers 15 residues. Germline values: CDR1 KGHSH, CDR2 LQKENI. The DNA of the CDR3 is TGTGCCAGCTCAACTCTCGGACAAGCGAACACTGAAGCTTTCTTT. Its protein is CASSTLGQANTEAFF.

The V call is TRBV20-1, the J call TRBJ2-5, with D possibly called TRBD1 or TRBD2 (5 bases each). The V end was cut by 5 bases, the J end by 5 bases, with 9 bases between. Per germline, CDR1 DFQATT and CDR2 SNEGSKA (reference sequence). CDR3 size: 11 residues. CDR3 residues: CSAWDAETQYF. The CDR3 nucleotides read TGCAGTGCTTGGGACGCGGAGACCCAGTACTTC.